Presented here are 20 T cell receptor beta chains from one specimen sequenced in a study of blood T cell repertoires in COVID-19. TCRdb's copy holds only in-frame clones and misses some; the assay was immunoSEQ multiplex PCR. The data hold around 300,000 clones, with 70% to 90% observed a single time. Sequenced sample: peripheral blood. Every receptor here comes from a human donor in a cohort sampled during active COVID-19.

V gene TRBV7-3 combines with J gene TRBJ2-7; D is possibly TRBD1 (5 bases). Trimming pared 6 bases from V and 4 bases from J, leaving 16 bases between. Germline assignment: CDR1 SGHTA and CDR2 FQGTGA. CDR3 length equals 14 residues. DNA of the CDR3: TGTGCCAGCAGTGTACAGGCACCTGGATACGAGCAGTACTTC. Its translation: CASSVQAPGYEQYF. Looking up the rest from reference TRBV7-3 and TRBJ2-7 gives the full variable domain: GAGVSQTPSNKVTEKGKYVELRCDPISGHTALYWYRQSLGQGPEFLIYFQGTGAADDSGLPNDRFFAVRPEGSVSTLKIQRTERGDSAVYLCASSVQAPGYEQYFGPGTRLTVT.

This clone was counted once. The rearrangement joins TRBV5-1 to TRBJ2-7, with TRBD1 matching over 9 bases. V trimming: 3 bases; J trimming: 4 bases; junction bases outside the gene matches: 8. CDR3 length: 15 residues. Germline V lookup: CDR1 SGHRS, CDR2 YFSETQ. The DNA of the CDR3 is TGCGCCAGCAGCTCCAGCGGGACAGGGTTATACGAGCAGTACTTC. The encoded protein is CASSSSGTGLYEQYF. Together with reference TRBV5-1 and TRBJ2-7, the CDR3 gives the full variable domain: KAGVTQTPRYLIKTRGQQVTLSCSPISGHRSVSWYQQTPGQGLQFLFEYFSETQRNKGNFPGRFSGRQFSNSRSEMNVSTLELGDSALYLCASSSSGTGLYEQYFGPGTRLTVT.

The chain uses TRBV7-9 and TRBJ2-7; 8 bases agree with TRBD2. This CDR3 has 14 residues. V dropped 1 base and J dropped 6; count of bases not matched to a gene: 5. CDR1 and CDR2 (germline): SEHNR, FQNEAQ (reference sequence). CDR3 region: CASSLGTSSGEQYF. CDR3 nucleotide sequence: TGTGCCAGCAGCTTAGGGACTAGCTCGGGCGAGCAGTACTTC.

The chain combines TRBV6-6 with TRBJ2-3; D is undetermined. In germline, CDR1 is MNHNY, CDR2 SVGAGI (reference sequence). The CDR3 is 13 residues long. Trimming shortened V by 0 bases and J by 4 bases, and 5 bases separated the two germline ends. The CDR3 DNA reads as TGTGCCAGCAGTTACTCATTCGCAGATACGCAGTATTTT. Translated: CASSYSFADTQYF.

This clone appeared once. The chain employs TRBV7-2 and TRBJ1-4, with TRBD1 matching over 9 bases. The CDR3 runs to 15 residues. Trimming cost V 5 bases and J 7 bases; bases outside gene matches: 8. Germline values: CDR1 SGHTA, CDR2 FQGNSA. CDR3 protein: CASSTETGGFEKLFF. CDR3 DNA sequence: TGTGCCAGCAGCACCGAGACAGGGGGATTTGAAAAACTGTTTTTT.

The rearrangement links TRBV7-2 to TRBJ2-5, with 9 bases aligning to TRBD1. The J segment lost 4 bases and the V segment lost 5 bases, leaving 11 bases of the junction unmatched. This CDR3 spans 16 amino acids. Germline CDR1 SGHTA, CDR2 FQGNSA. The CDR3 DNA is TGTGCCAGCAGCATCAACAGGGGGCGAACGGGAGAGACCCAGTACTTC. Amino acids: CASSINRGRTGETQYF.

The rearrangement joins TRBV2 to TRBJ1-1; 9 positions match TRBD1. The J segment lost 1 base and the V segment lost 8 bases, leaving 8 bases of the junction unmatched. Germline CDR1 reads SNHLY; CDR2 reads FYNNEI. There are 15 residues in the CDR3. The CDR3 DNA is TGTGCCAGCCCGGTGAGACAGGGGGAGAACACTGAAGCTTTCTTT. It encodes CASPVRQGENTEAFF.

The gene calls are TRBV30 and TRBJ1-1, with D possibly matching TRBD1 (5 bases). CDR1 is GTSNPN and CDR2 is SVGIG in the germline V gene (reference sequence). This CDR3 comprises 13 residues. The germline V and J ends were trimmed by 1 base and 2 bases, with 8 bases remaining between them. The CDR3: CAWSGGSNTEAFF. For the CDR3, the DNA is TGTGCCTGGAGTGGGGGCAGTAACACTGAAGCTTTCTTT.

This clone came up once. This rearrangement joins TRBV3-1 (or the pseudogene TRBV3-2) to TRBJ1-5; no firm D call. CDR1 LGHDT and CDR2 YNNKEL come from the germline V gene (reference sequence). Trimming left V 0 bases short and J 6 bases short, with 6 bases between. CDR3 length: 13 amino acids. CDR3 bases: TGTGCCAGCAGCCAAGATCTGTCTCAGCCCCAGCATTTT. Amino acids: CASSQDLSQPQHF.

This rearrangement joins TRBV4-1 to TRBJ1-1; 7 bases fit TRBD1. Looked up from germline, CDR1 is MGHRA and CDR2 is YSYEKL. The CDR3 is made up of 14 amino acids. J lost 5 bases, V lost 2 bases, and 5 bases had no gene match. CDR3 sequence: CASSQPGGGTEAFF. CDR3 nucleotide sequence: TGCGCCAGCAGCCAACCAGGGGGTGGTACTGAAGCTTTCTTT.

This chain connects TRBV12-3 or TRBV12-4 to TRBJ1-3; D is ambiguous. This CDR3 has 12 amino acids. With 6 bases removed from V and 7 bases from J, the gap between germline ends came to 10 bases. CDR3 region: CASSLSLNTIYF. The CDR3 region has the DNA TGTGCCAGCAGCCTGTCTCTGAACACCATATATTTT.

V and J are TRBV2 and TRBJ2-2, with a weak D call TRBD1 (5 bases). Trimming shortened V by 6 bases and J by 2 bases, and 10 bases separated the two germline ends. The CDR3 contains 14 residues. Germline loops: CDR1 SNHLY, CDR2 FYNNEI. CDR3 loop: CASRPDSNTGELFF. The DNA of the CDR3 is TGTGCCAGCAGACCCGACAGTAACACCGGGGAGCTGTTTTTT. Together with reference TRBV2 and TRBJ2-2, the CDR3 gives the full variable domain: EPEVTQTPSHQVTQMGQEVILRCVPISNHLYFYWYRQILGQKVEFLVSFYNNEISEKSEIFDDQFSVERPDGSNFTLKIRSTKLEDSAMYFCASRPDSNTGELFFGEGSRLTVL.

V usage is TRBV30 and J usage is TRBJ1-2, with 8 positions matching TRBD1. The CDR3 is made up of 14 amino acids. Germline assignment: CDR1 GTSNPN and CDR2 SVGIG (reference sequence). V lost 3 bases and J lost 7; bases outside the gene matches: 10. CDR3 amino acids: CAWSETGEKSGYTF. In nucleotides, the CDR3 is TGTGCCTGGAGCGAGACAGGGGAAAAGTCTGGCTACACCTTC.

The J gene is TRBJ1-2, the V gene TRBV18; 10 bases align to TRBD1. Germline loops: CDR1 KGHSH, CDR2 LQKENI. CDR3 size: 14 residues. After removal of 2 bases from V and 8 bases from J, the junction contained 5 bases not matched to a gene. The CDR3 reads CASSPDSDRGGYTF. CDR3 sequence (DNA): TGTGCCAGCTCACCAGATTCGGACAGGGGGGGCTACACCTTC.

The V and J genes are TRBV7-3 and TRBJ2-3; TRBD1 is a possible D gene (6 bases). The CDR3 length is 16 residues. Germline CDR1 reads SGHTA; CDR2 reads FQGTGA. Between the trimmed V and J ends, which lost 5 bases and 1 base, there was a span of 16 bases. The CDR3 is CASSLGAGDGTDTQYF. CDR3 DNA sequence: TGTGCCAGCAGCCTAGGTGCAGGGGACGGCACAGATACGCAGTATTTT.

The chain recombines TRBV9 with TRBJ2-3; 10 bases align to TRBD1. Per germline, CDR1 SGDLS and CDR2 YYNGEE. The length of the CDR3 is 17 residues. Losses at the gene ends were 2 bases for V and 3 bases for J; bases not matched to a gene: 9. CDR3 loop: CASSVESPGQGTDTQYF. CDR3 nucleotides: TGTGCCAGCAGCGTTGAATCCCCGGGACAGGGGACAGATACGCAGTATTTT.

V gene TRBV6-4 combines with J gene TRBJ1-1; no clear D gene. Per the germline V gene, CDR1 is MRHNA and CDR2 is SNTAGT. V lost 0 bases, J lost 0 bases, and 8 bases lay in between. The CDR3 runs 15 residues. The CDR3 here is CASSDSADMNTEAFF. The DNA of the CDR3 is TGTGCCAGCAGTGACTCGGCAGACATGAACACTGAAGCTTTCTTT.

The chain has TRBV11-2 and TRBJ1-1; tentatively, D is TRBD1 (5 bases). The CDR3 totals 14 residues. V lost 4 bases and J lost 1, with 10 bases in between. Per germline, CDR1 SGHAT and CDR2 FQNNGV. The CDR3 nucleotides are TGTGCCAGCAGCTCGGAAACAGGGAACACTGAAGCTTTCTTT. It translates to CASSSETGNTEAFF.

This chain joins TRBV3-1 (or the pseudogene TRBV3-2) and TRBJ1-1; D call uncertain. Germline CDR1 LGHDT, CDR2 YNNKEL (reference sequence). V shed 3 bases and J shed 3 bases, with 5 bases lying between them. This CDR3 has 12 residues. CDR3 sequence: CASSHSDTEAFF. The DNA for the CDR3 is TGTGCCAGCAGCCACAGCGACACTGAAGCTTTCTTT.

The rearrangement joins TRBV7-2 to TRBJ1-2; 7 positions agree with TRBD1. CDR1 SGHTA and CDR2 FQGNSA come from the germline V gene. The CDR3 has 14 residues. V was clipped by 5 bases and J by 8 bases; unmatched bases: 11. This CDR3 reads CASSLGTARGGYTF. The CDR3 DNA follows: TGTGCCAGCAGCCTAGGGACAGCCCGCGGCGGCTACACCTTC.